Listed below are T cell receptor beta chains from one sample, sequenced in a study of shared clonotypes between healthy human individuals. Generated by immunoSEQ multiplex PCR, the TCRdb table keeps only in-frame clones and is missing some. Of about 2.3 million clones detected, 85% to 95% appear once; the ten largest clones hold 0.37%. Source material: naive CD4+ T cells from PBMCs. These receptors were collected from a man aged 18 to 35 in good health. Some clones in this sample may be carry-over from other donors' samples. CDR3s include the opening cysteine and the closing phenylalanine or tryptophan. The order of the fields is J gene, V gene, CDR3 protein.

>TRBJ2-3|TRBV7-2
CASSPGLAGNPGLHYTQYF
>TRBJ2-5|TRBV2
CASSPTSGLQETQYF
>TRBJ2-5|TRBV29-1
CSVGRRALQETQYF
>TRBJ1-1|TRBV9
CASSPGQGNTEAFF
>TRBJ1-5|TRBV28
CASSFTGQGGQPQHF
>TRBJ2-7|TRBV5-1
CASSLYDRGRGEQYF
>TRBJ2-5|TRBV27
CASRAWTGGRETQYF
>TRBJ2-1|TRBV2
CASSQTGEDEQFF
>TRBJ2-4|TRBV10-3
CAISDPLSGAAPENIQYF
>TRBJ2-7|TRBV6-5
CASSYSRGAYEQYF
>TRBJ2-7|TRBV7-6
CASSLAPLYEQYF
>TRBJ2-1|TRBV28
CASRQSGSINEQFF
>TRBJ1-1|TRBV7-3
CASSRTGTENTEAFF
>TRBJ2-7|TRBV15
CATSREGGGYEQYF
>TRBJ1-1|TRBV9
CASSVLGGTEAFF
>TRBJ1-1|TRBV4-2
CASSLLRTGNTEAFF
>TRBJ2-3|TRBV7-3
CASSLMPQGSDTQYF
>TRBJ2-3|TRBV25-1
CASSEYKGAPDTQYF
>TRBJ1-2|TRBV27
CASSFGQNYGYTF
>TRBJ2-7|TRBV6-5
CASRPSGDTYEQYF